What follows are 10 T cell receptor beta chains derived from one specimen sequenced in a study of shared clonotypes between healthy human individuals. In the naive CD8 group, cells lacked CD45RO and were positively selected for CCR7, so terminally differentiated effector memory CD45RA+ cells were left out. Assay used: immunoSEQ multiplex PCR; TCRdb lists only in-frame clones, some missing. The profile shows around 600,000 clones, 90% to 95% of them singletons. Sequences were obtained from naive CD8+ T cells sorted from blood. The receptors shown here come from a woman in her twenties or thirties in good health.

The chain uses TRBV2 and TRBJ2-7; D gene uncertain. CDR3 length: 11 residues. Between the trimmed V and J ends, which lost 8 bases and 7 bases, there was a span of 12 bases. Germline CDR1 SNHLY, CDR2 FYNNEI. The CDR3 DNA is TGTGCCAGCGGCTCTGGGCGGGAGCAGTACTTC. Translated, it gives CASGSGREQYF.

This chain connects TRBV2 to TRBJ2-1; 10 bases map to TRBD2. V lost 3 bases to trimming and J lost 0 bases; unmatched junction nucleotides: 14. This CDR3 is 20 amino acids long. The V gene's germline CDR1 is SNHLY and CDR2 FYNNEI. CDR3 in amino acids: CASSDPKPGLAASSYNEQFF. The CDR3 DNA reads TGTGCCAGCAGTGACCCCAAGCCAGGACTAGCGGCTAGCTCCTACAATGAGCAGTTCTTC.

This chain uses TRBV2 with TRBJ2-3; D is ambiguous. The germline V gene has CDR1 SNHLY and CDR2 FYNNEI. V was trimmed by 6 bases and J by 0 bases, leaving 7 bases between them. CDR3 length: 13 amino acids. The CDR3 spells CASRGSSTDTQYF. As DNA, the CDR3 is TGTGCCAGCAGGGGCAGTAGCACAGATACGCAGTATTTT.

The rearrangement joins TRBV13 to TRBJ2-7; maybe TRBD1 (5 bases). The length of the CDR3 is 14 residues. V was trimmed by 2 bases and J by 3 bases, leaving 11 bases between them. Germline lookup yields CDR1 PRHDT and CDR2 FYEKMQ (reference sequence). The CDR3 protein is CASSLRDSHYEQYF. In nucleotides, the CDR3 is TGTGCCAGCAGCTTAAGAGACAGCCACTACGAGCAGTACTTC.

V is TRBV15 and J is TRBJ1-5; D may be TRBD1 (5 bases). The germline V gene has CDR1 LNHNV and CDR2 YYDKDF (reference sequence). V was shortened by 0 bases and J by 3 bases, with 12 bases between the two germline ends. CDR3 length: 16 amino acids. The CDR3 DNA reads as TGTGCCACCAGCAGAGAGGGGCGGGGCGTCAATCAGCCCCAGCATTTT. Protein: CATSREGRGVNQPQHF.

This clone was counted a single time. V usage is TRBV9 and J usage is TRBJ2-6; either TRBD1 or TRBD2 may supply D (6 bases each). Trimming pared 4 bases from V and 0 bases from J, leaving 11 bases between. This CDR3 is built from 16 residues. In germline, CDR1 is SGDLS, CDR2 YYNGEE. The CDR3 loop is CASSPEGGSGANVLTF. The CDR3, as DNA: TGTGCCAGCAGCCCGGAGGGGGGCTCTGGGGCCAACGTCCTGACTTTC.

The gene calls are TRBV30 and TRBJ2-4; D not resolved. V gave up 4 bases and J gave up 0 bases, with 10 bases separating them. The length of the CDR3 is 14 residues. Germline-derived CDR1 and CDR2 are GTSNPN and SVGIG (reference sequence). The CDR3 nucleotides read TGTGCCTGGAATGACGGCCTAGCCAAAAACATTCAGTACTTC. Translating it yields CAWNDGLAKNIQYF.

CDR3 sequence (DNA): TGTGCCAGTAGTCACGCGGGAGACTTACATGAGCAGTTCTTC. It is translated as CASSHAGDLHEQFF. The chain uses TRBV19 and TRBJ2-1; 7 positions match TRBD2. Germline assignment: CDR1 LNHDA and CDR2 SQIVND (reference sequence). The junction had 9 bases not matched to a gene; V was cut back by 5 bases and J by 8 bases. The CDR3 extends over 14 amino acids.

Comments on this clone: Different DNA sequences within this sample yield the same CDR3. J is TRBJ2-5 and V is TRBV27, with 13 bases aligning to TRBD2. This CDR3 comprises 15 residues. The V segment lost 5 bases and the J segment 3 bases; nucleotides outside the gene matches: 3. Germline values: CDR1 MNHEY, CDR2 SMNVEV (reference sequence). The chain's CDR3 is CASSPGTSGKETQYF. Written as DNA, the CDR3 is TGTGCCAGCAGTCCCGGGACTAGCGGGAAAGAGACCCAGTACTTC.

The chain uses TRBV27 and TRBJ2-4; D is unresolved. The CDR3 runs 13 residues. Trimming left V 3 bases short and J 1 base short, with 4 bases between. Per the germline V gene, CDR1 is MNHEY and CDR2 is SMNVEV (reference sequence). The CDR3 sequence is CASSFTAKNIQYF. DNA of the CDR3: TGTGCCAGCAGTTTTACCGCCAAAAACATTCAGTACTTC.